Listed below are T cell receptor beta chains from one sample, sequenced in a study of human T cells and chemical hapten exposure. Via MiXCR, TCRdb re-called the RACE reads, giving one row per CDR3 protein. Found here are about 76,000 distinct CDR3 sequences, 10% to 15% of them singletons; the top ten hold 5.7%. The sample was whole blood, taken in connection with sensitization to the hapten diphenylcyclopropenone (DPC). These receptors all stem from a woman aged 45 to 65 with alopecia areata. Some clones in this sample may be carry-over from other donors' samples. CDR3s include the opening cysteine and the closing phenylalanine or tryptophan. D genes are given only for firm matches. Size tells how often a clone was seen (once, few, many) or the class of an expanded clone, and some rows leave it out.

TRBV11-2	few	17	TRBJ2-1	-	TGTGCCAGCAGCTTCTCACCTGGGAGGCTGAGGGACAATGAGCAGTTCTTC	CASSFSPGRLRDNEQFF
TRBV5-5	many	14	TRBJ1-1	TRBD1	TGTGCCAGCACCCAACAGGGGGCTAGCACTGAAGCTTTCTTT	CASTQQGASTEAFF
TRBV18	many	14	TRBJ2-7	-	TGTGCCAGCTCGAACTCGAAGAGGATCTACGAGCAGTACTTC	CASSNSKRIYEQYF
TRBV5-1	-	14	TRBJ1-1	TRBD1	TGCGCCAGCAGCTTTCGACAGGGGGACACTGAAGCTTTCTTT	CASSFRQGDTEAFF
TRBV18	few	16	TRBJ1-3	-	TGTGCCAGCTCACCACTCAACCAGGGGCTAAGAAACACCATATATTTT	CASSPLNQGLRNTIYF
TRBV28	-	15	TRBJ2-2	-	TGTGCCAGCAGTTTAAACAGGGATGTCGCCGGGGAGCTGTTTTTT	CASSLNRDVAGELFF
TRBV29-1	-	11	TRBJ1-1	-	TGCAGCGTCTCCGGGACCGCTGAAGCTTTCTTT	CSVSGTAEAFF
TRBV19	few	14	TRBJ1-5	-	TGTGCCAGTAGTGGCACGGGGGATTTTCAGCCCCAGCATTTT	CASSGTGDFQPQHF
TRBV5-1	few	14	TRBJ1-1	-	TGCGCCAGCAGCTTGGAGGCGGCGAACACTGAAGCTTTCTTT	CASSLEAANTEAFF
TRBV7-2	many	16	TRBJ2-7	TRBD1	TGTGCCAGCAGCTTAGTCTCGGGACAGGGGTTTAACGAGCAGTACTTC	CASSLVSGQGFNEQYF
TRBV5-1	few	14	TRBJ1-3	-	TGCGCCAGCGGTGACGGAAACTCTGGAAACACCATATATTTT	CASGDGNSGNTIYF
TRBV7-2	few	12	TRBJ2-3	-	TGTGCCAGCAGCGCGCGCCCGGATACGCAGTATTTT	CASSARPDTQYF
TRBV7-6	few	13	TRBJ2-7	-	TGTGCCAGCAGCTTAGGCTTAGGTTACGAGCAGTACTTC	CASSLGLGYEQYF
TRBV18	many	16	TRBJ1-2	TRBD1	TGTGCCAGCTCACCAAGGGGGCCAGGGGGCGACTATGGCTACACCTTC	CASSPRGPGGDYGYTF
TRBV18	-	15	TRBJ1-3	-	TGTGCCAGCTCACCAGGGGCAAGCTCTGGAAACACCATATATTTT	CASSPGASSGNTIYF
TRBV20-1	many	13	TRBJ1-1	-	TGCAGTGCTAGAGGGTACAGGAGTCCCAAAGCTTTCTTT	CSARGYRSPKAFF
TRBV29-1	-	13	TRBJ1-1	TRBD1	TGCAGCGTTCCGGGACAGGGGGCCGCTGAAGCTTTCTTT	CSVPGQGAAEAFF
TRBV29-1	many	13	TRBJ2-5	-	TGCAGCGTTGTCCAGACCCCTGTGGAGACCCAGTACTTC	CSVVQTPVETQYF
TRBV5-1	few	16	TRBJ2-3	-	TGCGCCAGCAGCTTGGATTTGGAACTTTCCACAGATACGCAGTATTTT	CASSLDLELSTDTQYF
TRBV7-2	-	15	TRBJ2-5	-	TGTGCCAGCAGCTTAGGCGGGGACAGTCGCGAGACCCAGTACTTC	CASSLGGDSRETQYF
TRBV11-2	many	16	TRBJ2-3	TRBD2	TGTGCCAGCACACTAGCGGGAGGGATTTCGACAGATACGCAGTATTTT	CASTLAGGISTDTQYF
TRBV3-1	few	15	TRBJ1-3	-	TGTGCCAGCAGCCCGACACCGGACTCTGGAAACACCATATATTTT	CASSPTPDSGNTIYF
TRBV6-5	few	14	TRBJ2-5	-	TGTGCCAGCAGCTCCCGGGGGTTTGAAGAGACCCAGTACTTC	CASSSRGFEETQYF
TRBV29-1	-	12	TRBJ1-2	TRBD1	TGCAGCGTTTGGACAGGGAACTATGGCTACACCTTC	CSVWTGNYGYTF
TRBV6-1	few	11	TRBJ2-1	-	TGTGCCACCTTTCGGTACGGTGAGCAGTTCTTC	CATFRYGEQFF
TRBV5-1	few	16	TRBJ2-1	TRBD2	TGCGCCAGCAGCTGGGGTAGCGGGAGCTCCTACAATGAGCAGTTCTTC	CASSWGSGSSYNEQFF
TRBV11-2	many	15	TRBJ2-2	TRBD2	TGTGCCAGCAGCTTAGTTAAACTAGCGCCCGGGGAGCTGTTTTTT	CASSLVKLAPGELFF
TRBV24-1	-	16	TRBJ2-3	-	TGTGCCACCAGTGACTCGGGGGACTCCCCCCCTGATACGCAGTATTTT	CATSDSGDSPPDTQYF
TRBV5-4	-	14	TRBJ2-3	TRBD2	TGTGCCAGCAGCTCAAAGCGGGACACAGATACGCAGTATTTT	CASSSKRDTDTQYF
TRBV19	-	16	TRBJ2-1	-	TGTGCCAGTAGTATAGTCGAAGGCAGGGGTAAAGGTGAGCAGTTCTTC	CASSIVEGRGKGEQFF
TRBV7-9	many	12	TRBJ2-7	-	TGTGCCAGCAGCTTAACTCCCTACGAGCAGTACTTC	CASSLTPYEQYF
TRBV5-1	-	15	TRBJ2-2	-	TGCGCCAGCAGCTTGGACAGGGCTAACACCGGGGAGCTGTTTTTT	CASSLDRANTGELFF
TRBV11-2	many	14	TRBJ2-1	-	TGTGCCAGCAGCTTAAATCCCGAGGGATCTGAGCAGTTCTTC	CASSLNPEGSEQFF
TRBV3-1	-	13	TRBJ2-7	-	TGTGCCAGCAGCCTTAGACAGACACCCGAGCAGTACTTC	CASSLRQTPEQYF
TRBV5-5	many	13	TRBJ2-7	-	TGTGCCAGCAGCTTCGGGCGCTCCTACGAGCAGTACTTC	CASSFGRSYEQYF
TRBV12-3/TRBV12-4	few	11	TRBJ2-5	-	TGTGCCAGCAGTCAGAAAGAGACCCAGTACTTC	CASSQKETQYF
TRBV19	-	15	TRBJ2-2	TRBD2	TGTGCCAGTAGTATTCTAGCGGGAGATGTCGGGGAGCTGTTTTTT	CASSILAGDVGELFF
TRBV29-1	few	15	TRBJ2-1	-	TGCAGCGTGGACAGATGGTGGCTAGAGGGCAATGAGCAGTTCTTC	CSVDRWWLEGNEQFF
TRBV7-9	many	14	TRBJ2-1	TRBD2	TGTGCCAGCAGCTCGACTAGCGGGAGGTTTGAGCAGTTCTTC	CASSSTSGRFEQFF
TRBV10-1	many	14	TRBJ2-5	TRBD1	TGCGCCAGCAGTGAACTGACAGGGGACGAGACCCAGTACTTC	CASSELTGDETQYF
TRBV2	many	15	TRBJ2-7	-	TGTGCCAGCAGTGAAGCTGGTGTTTGGACCTACGAGCAGTACTTC	CASSEAGVWTYEQYF
TRBV20-1	-	13	TRBJ2-7	TRBD1	TGCAGTGCTAGGACAGGGGCGCGGGGCGAGCAGTACTTC	CSARTGARGEQYF
TRBV18	-	14	TRBJ2-3	-	TGTGCCAGCTCACCACCAACAATTACAGATACGCAGTATTTT	CASSPPTITDTQYF
TRBV29-1	-	16	TRBJ2-1	TRBD2	TGCAGCGCCAAATCTCCCGGGACTAGCGGGTACAATGAGCAGTTCTTC	CSAKSPGTSGYNEQFF
TRBV6-6	many	13	TRBJ1-1	-	TGTGCCAGCAGTATCAGGGACGGCACTGAAGCTTTCTTT	CASSIRDGTEAFF
TRBV7-6	-	17	TRBJ1-1	TRBD1	TGTGCCAGCAGCTTAGTCTTAGGTGGGACAGTGAACACTGAAGCTTTCTTT	CASSLVLGGTVNTEAFF
TRBV6-4	-	13	TRBJ1-2	-	TGTGCCAGCAGGAGTTCAGGGAGGCTTGGCTACACCTTC	CASRSSGRLGYTF